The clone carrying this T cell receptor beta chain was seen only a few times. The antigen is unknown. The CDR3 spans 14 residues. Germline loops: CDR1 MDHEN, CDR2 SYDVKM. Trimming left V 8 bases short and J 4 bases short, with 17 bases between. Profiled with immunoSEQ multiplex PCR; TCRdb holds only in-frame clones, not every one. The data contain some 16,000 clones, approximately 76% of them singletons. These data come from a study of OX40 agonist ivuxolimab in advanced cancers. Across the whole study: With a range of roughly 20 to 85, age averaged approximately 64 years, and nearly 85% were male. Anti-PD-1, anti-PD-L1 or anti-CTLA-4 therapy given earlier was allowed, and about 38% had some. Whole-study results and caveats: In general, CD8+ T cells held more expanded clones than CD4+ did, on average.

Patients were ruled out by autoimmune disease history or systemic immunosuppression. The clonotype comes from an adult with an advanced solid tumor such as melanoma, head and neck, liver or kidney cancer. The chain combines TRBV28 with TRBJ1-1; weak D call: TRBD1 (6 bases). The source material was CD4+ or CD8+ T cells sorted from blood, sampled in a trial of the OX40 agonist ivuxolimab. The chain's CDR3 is CASSRTAMSTEAFF. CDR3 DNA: TGTGCCAGCTCCCGGACAGCGATGAGCACTGAAGCTTTCTTT.